The 12 T cell receptor beta chains reported below all come from one sample, sequenced in a study of breast tumors, draining lymph nodes, adjacent tissues. Samples came from axillary lymph nodes draining the breast cancer. TCRdb used MiXCR to reprocess the multiplex PCR reads, holding one entry per CDR3 protein. The table includes around 300,000 distinct CDR3 sequences, under 35% detected once. The material sequenced was axillary lymph node tissue. Source of these receptors: a female donor with breast cancer. Some clones in this sample may be carry-over from other donors' samples.

This clonotype was counted many times. This chain links TRBV20-1 with TRBJ1-4; TRBD1 might be the D (5 bases). From germline, CDR1 is DFQATT and CDR2 SNEGSKA (reference sequence). The CDR3 has 11 residues. The V end lost 6 bases, the J end lost 6 bases, and 8 bases lay between the germline ends. In DNA, the CDR3 is TGCAGTGCGCGGGGGGATGAAAAACTGTTTTTT. Translating gives CSARGDEKLFF.

To note about this clonotype: A much larger clone is a single base away; this may be a read error. The chain links TRBV6-5 to TRBJ2-1; D is unclear. Germline loops: CDR1 MNHEY, CDR2 SVGAGI. This CDR3 region has 12 residues. For the CDR3, the DNA is TGTGCCAGCAGTTACCCACCCAATGGGCAGTTCTTC. This sequence encodes CASSYPPNGQFF.

This clonotype was detected ten times or more. The chain uses TRBV24-1 and TRBJ2-3; 7 bases are shared with TRBD2. Germline V gene lookup returns CDR1 KGHDR and CDR2 SFDVKD. V was clipped by 9 bases and J by 1 base; unmatched bases: 0. This CDR3 has 12 residues. Here the CDR3 reads CATGGGTDTQYF. The CDR3 bases are TGTGCCACCGGGGGGGGCACAGATACGCAGTATTTT.

The sample holds a few counts of this clonotype. CDR3 region: CASSIRGNSYNSPLHF. CDR3 DNA sequence: TGTGCCAGCAGTATCAGGGGGAACTCCTATAATTCACCCCTCCACTTT. The rearrangement links TRBV27 to TRBJ1-6; 7 nucleotides match TRBD1. The V and J ends lost 5 bases and 0 bases, in that order; junction bases with no gene match: 4. The CDR3 sequence is 16 residues long. Germline V gene data show CDR1 as MNHEY and CDR2 as SMNVEV (reference sequence).

With respect to this clonotype: At one end the junction does not follow the germline gene, possibly because of a read error. The V gene is TRBV20-1, the J gene TRBJ1-2; the D is unclear. This CDR3 is built from 10 residues. The germline CDR1 and CDR2 sequences are DFQATT and SNEGSKA (reference sequence). This CDR3 reads CSARDLALPF. The CDR3 nucleotides read TGCAGTGCTAGAGATTTGGCTCTACCGTTC.

V is TRBV6-2 or TRBV6-3 and J is TRBJ1-6; possible D gene TRBD1, 6 bases. The CDR3 length is 16 residues. Germline V gene sequence: CDR1 MNHEY, CDR2 SVGEGT. Deletions cut 6 bases from V and 10 bases from J, with 22 bases between. The CDR3 loop reads CASRGTGMAAGSPLHF. The CDR3 bases are TGTGCCAGCAGAGGAACAGGGATGGCGGCGGGATCACCCCTCCACTTT.

This clonotype was seen repeatedly, ten times or more. This chain connects TRBV20-1 to TRBJ1-2; D remains unclear. The V gene lost 1 base and the J gene lost 1 base, with 10 bases spanning the gap. The CDR3 totals 14 residues. Germline assignment: CDR1 DFQATT and CDR2 SNEGSKA (reference sequence). The CDR3 nucleotides are TGCAGTGCTAGAGCCCTCGGGGTTAACTATGGCTACACCTTC. Its protein is CSARALGVNYGYTF.

On this clonotype: A much larger clone lies a single base off, so this may be a read error. V gene TRBV6-5 combines with J gene TRBJ2-3, with D possibly being TRBD1 (5 bases). CDR1 is MNHEY and CDR2 is SVGAGI in the germline V gene. Between the trimmed V and J ends, which lost 6 bases and 2 bases, there was a span of 15 bases. This CDR3 is built from 15 residues. The CDR3 spells CASSPEGHFTDTQYF. In DNA, the CDR3 is TGTGCCAGCAGCCCCGAAGGACATTTCACAGATACGCAGTATTTT.

This clonotype was found many times. The genes are TRBV11-3 and TRBJ2-3; maybe TRBD2 (6 bases). There are 13 residues in the CDR3. With 6 bases removed from V and 4 bases from J, the gap between germline ends came to 11 bases. CDR1 is SGHNT, CDR2 YENEEA, per germline. CDR3 loop: CASSSGGADTQYF. The CDR3 nucleotides read TGTGCCAGCAGTTCAGGAGGGGCAGATACGCAGTATTTT. Together with reference TRBV11-3 and TRBJ2-3, the CDR3 gives the full variable domain: EAGVVQSPRYKIIEKKQPVAFWCNPISGHNTLYWYLQNLGQGPELLIRYENEEAVDDSQLPKDRFSAERLKGVDSTLKIQPAELGDSAVYLCASSSGGADTQYFGPGTRLTVL.

This clonotype is a singleton in its sample. The chain recombines TRBV7-9 with TRBJ1-2, with a possible D match to TRBD1 (6 bases). CDR3 length: 13 amino acids. Looked up from germline, CDR1 is SEHNR and CDR2 is FQNEAQ (reference sequence). The V end was cut by 2 bases, the J end by 6 bases, with 10 bases between. CDR3 sequence reads: CASSLNRVNGYTF. CDR3 bases: TGTGCCAGCAGCTTAAACAGGGTTAATGGCTACACCTTC.

This clonotype was recorded many times. The CDR3 bases are TGCAGCGCTGGGACAGGGACTAACTATGGCTACACCTTC. Its protein is CSAGTGTNYGYTF. This rearrangement joins TRBV29-1 to TRBJ1-2; TRBD1 matches 9 bases. From germline, CDR1 is SQVTM and CDR2 ANQGSEA. This CDR3 has 13 amino acids. J lost 0 bases, V lost 7 bases, and 3 bases had no gene match.

The chain carries TRBV6-1 and TRBJ1-3, with D maybe TRBD1 (5 bases). The CDR3 spans 14 residues. Trimming removed 4 bases from V and 3 bases from J, with 10 bases in between. Germline V CDR1 and CDR2: MNHNS, SASEGT. The CDR3 sequence is CASSGPGRGNTIYF. CDR3 nucleotide sequence: TGTGCCAGCAGTGGGCCGGGACGTGGAAACACCATATATTTT.